The 19 T cell receptor beta chains below come from one sample, sequenced in a study of T cell responses to AZD1222 COVID-19 vaccine. This table comes from immunoSEQ multiplex PCR, and its TCRdb copy is limited to in-frame clones, with some not included. Here the sample spans roughly 100,000 clones, 85% to 90% being singletons. The sequencing here drew on peripheral blood, taken on day 0 of AZD1222 vaccination. These receptors all stem from an adult in good health.

The V call is TRBV19, the J call TRBJ1-2, with 9 bases that match TRBD1. This CDR3 spans 16 amino acids. Trimming at V came to 3 bases and at J to 2 bases, leaving 7 bases not matched to a gene. Germline-derived CDR1 and CDR2 are LNHDA and SQIVND (reference sequence). This CDR3 is CASSILGGQGNYGYTF. CDR3 nucleotide sequence: TGTGCCAGTAGTATTCTCGGGGGACAGGGAAACTATGGCTACACCTTC.

The gene calls are TRBV5-6 and TRBJ1-1; 7 nucleotides match TRBD1. CDR3 size: 16 residues. V lost 4 bases, J lost 0 bases, and 9 bases stayed unmatched. The germline V gene has CDR1 SGHDT and CDR2 YYEEEE. The CDR3 DNA sequence: TGTGCCAGCAGCGGCGGGACAGATAGGATGAACACTGAAGCTTTCTTT. Amino acids: CASSGGTDRMNTEAFF.

The CDR3 loop reads CASSARFGNSNYGYTF. The CDR3 nucleotides are TGTGCCAGCAGCGCGAGGTTCGGGAATTCTAACTATGGCTACACCTTC. The J gene is TRBJ1-2, the V gene TRBV7-8; D is unclear. V was shortened by 5 bases and J by 0 bases, with 16 bases between the two germline ends. Germline CDR1 SGHVS, CDR2 FQNEAQ. This CDR3 is 16 amino acids long.

The rearrangement links TRBV15 to TRBJ2-2; 13 bases agree with TRBD2. Germline V gene data show CDR1 as LNHNV and CDR2 as YYDKDF (reference sequence). The CDR3 loop spans 17 amino acids. Unmatched junction bases numbered 5, after V lost 1 base and J lost 6 bases. The CDR3 loop reads CATSRGWGLAGPGELFF. Here the CDR3 DNA reads TGTGCCACCAGCAGAGGTTGGGGACTAGCGGGGCCCGGGGAGCTGTTTTTT. Together with reference TRBV15 and TRBJ2-2, the CDR3 gives the full variable domain: DAMVIQNPRYQVTQFGKPVTLSCSQTLNHNVMYWYQQKSSQAPKLLFHYYDKDFNNEADTPDNFQSRRPNTSFCFLDIRSPGLGDTAMYLCATSRGWGLAGPGELFFGEGSRLTVL.

The chain uses TRBV3-1 (or the pseudogene TRBV3-2) and TRBJ1-2; 7 nucleotides line up with TRBD1. The CDR3 consists of 15 residues. The J segment lost 3 bases and the V segment lost 1 base, leaving 5 bases of the junction unmatched. Germline CDR1 LGHDT, CDR2 YNNKEL (reference sequence). In DNA, the CDR3 is TGTGCCAGCAGCCAAGGACAGGGACAGTACTATGGCTACACCTTC. The encoded protein is CASSQGQGQYYGYTF.

The chain combines TRBV7-2 with TRBJ2-2, with 10 nucleotides matching TRBD2. With V trimmed by 7 bases and J by 7 bases, 9 bases remained unmatched. The CDR3 totals 15 residues. The germline V gene encodes CDR1 SGHTA and CDR2 FQGNSA. CDR3 nucleotides: TGTGCCAGCATCGATCTAGCGGGAGCCGGCGGGGAGCTGTTTTTT. Translation: CASIDLAGAGGELFF.

The chain couples TRBV25-1 to TRBJ2-7; 8 bases are a match to TRBD1. Germline assignment: CDR1 MGHDK and CDR2 SYGVNS. V trimming: 5 bases; J trimming: 7 bases; junction bases outside the gene matches: 7. The CDR3 consists of 13 residues. The CDR3 region has the DNA TGTGCCAGCAGTCGTCAGGGGGCGCCTGAGCAGTACTTC. It translates to CASSRQGAPEQYF.

V usage is TRBV10-1 and J usage is TRBJ1-1; the match to TRBD1 covers 7 bases. Germline assignment: CDR1 WNHNN and CDR2 SYGVQD (reference sequence). The J segment lost 6 bases and the V segment lost 6 bases, leaving 7 bases of the junction unmatched. The CDR3 sequence is 13 residues long. The CDR3 bases are TGCGCCAGCAGCTCCAGGGGGATCCCTGAAGCTTTCTTT. Residues: CASSSRGIPEAFF.

V and J are TRBV3-1 (or the pseudogene TRBV3-2) and TRBJ1-6; possibly TRBD1 for D (5 bases). V was trimmed by 6 bases and J by 6 bases, leaving 12 bases between them. The CDR3 contains 14 residues. Germline lookup yields CDR1 LGHDT and CDR2 YNNKEL (reference sequence). The DNA of the CDR3 is TGTGCCAGCAGTCAGGGTATGGGTAATTCACCCCTCCACTTT. Translated: CASSQGMGNSPLHF.

This sequence joins TRBV2 and TRBJ1-6; 10 bases align to TRBD1. This CDR3 is built from 15 residues. CDR1 and CDR2 (germline): SNHLY, FYNNEI. J gave up 8 bases and V 7 bases, and 8 bases lay outside the gene matches. The CDR3, as DNA: TGTGCCAGCATCAAGGACAGGGGGTTGGATTCACCCCTCCACTTT. As protein: CASIKDRGLDSPLHF. Using reference TRBV2 and TRBJ1-6 for the parts outside the CDR3, the full variable domain is EPEVTQTPSHQVTQMGQEVILRCVPISNHLYFYWYRQILGQKVEFLVSFYNNEISEKSEIFDDQFSVERPDGSNFTLKIRSTKLEDSAMYFCASIKDRGLDSPLHFGNGTRLTVT.

The J gene is TRBJ1-1, the V gene TRBV5-4; D not resolved. CDR1 is SGHNT, CDR2 YYREEE, per germline (reference sequence). This CDR3 has 12 residues. V shed 4 bases and J shed 1 base, with 5 bases lying between them. Here the CDR3 DNA reads TGTGCCAGCAGCCTCAGGAACACTGAAGCTTTCTTT. It translates to CASSLRNTEAFF.

This clone was observed a handful of times. The V gene is TRBV13, the J gene TRBJ1-2, with D maybe TRBD1 (6 bases). The ends were cut back, 5 bases at V and 6 bases at J, with 13 bases in the middle. Germline-derived CDR1 and CDR2 are PRHDT and FYEKMQ (reference sequence). This CDR3 is 13 amino acids long. In DNA, the CDR3 is TGTGCCAGCAGCCAGGGACAAAGCCATGGCTACACCTTC. Protein sequence: CASSQGQSHGYTF.

The chain is built from TRBV7-9 and TRBJ2-5, with TRBD1 identical over 7 bases. V lost 6 bases to trimming and J lost 2 bases; unmatched junction nucleotides: 9. CDR3 length equals 15 residues. The V gene's germline CDR1 is SEHNR and CDR2 FQNEAQ (reference sequence). The CDR3 DNA reads as TGTGCCAGCAGTCCAGTAACAGGGGATCAAGAGACCCAGTACTTC. Its protein is CASSPVTGDQETQYF.

The rearrangement joins TRBV7-2 to TRBJ1-5; D call uncertain. Trimming left V 1 base short and J 0 bases short, with 7 bases between. There are 15 residues in the CDR3. The germline V gene encodes CDR1 SGHTA and CDR2 FQGNSA. CDR3 amino acids: CASSLVGISNQPQHF. The CDR3 DNA follows: TGTGCCAGCAGCTTAGTAGGGATTAGCAATCAGCCCCAGCATTTT. The entire variable domain, with the rest obtained from reference TRBV7-2 and TRBJ1-5, is as follows: GAGVSQSPSNKVTEKGKDVELRCDPISGHTALYWYRQSLGQGLEFLIYFQGNSAPDKSGLPSDRFSAERTGGSVSTLTIQRTQQEDSAVYLCASSLVGISNQPQHFGDGTRLSIL.

The gene calls are TRBV19 and TRBJ2-7; 9 bases line up with TRBD1. Unmatched junction bases numbered 4, after V lost 4 bases and J lost 6 bases. The CDR3 sequence is 13 residues long. Germline lookup yields CDR1 LNHDA and CDR2 SQIVND (reference sequence). The CDR3 loop is CASSTQTGGEQYF. CDR3 DNA sequence: TGTGCCAGTAGTACCCAGACAGGGGGCGAGCAGTACTTC.

The chain carries TRBV14 and TRBJ1-3; D gene ambiguous. Trimming pared 5 bases from V and 8 bases from J, leaving 25 bases between. The CDR3 covers 17 residues. The germline V gene has CDR1 SGHDN and CDR2 FVKESK. CDR3 coding DNA: TGTGCCAGCAGCACGCGAGACTCCATCTCCCGTTCGGACACCATATATTTT. Translation gives CASSTRDSISRSDTIYF.

The chain couples TRBV7-2 to TRBJ2-5, with 7 bases lining up with TRBD2. V was clipped by 0 bases and J by 5 bases; unmatched bases: 0. Germline-derived CDR1 and CDR2 are SGHTA and FQGNSA. The CDR3 length is 13 residues. This CDR3 is CASSLAGGETQYF. The CDR3 DNA reads TGTGCCAGCAGCTTAGCGGGGGGGGAGACCCAGTACTTC.

This clone has a single count. This chain joins TRBV15 and TRBJ2-7, with 7 bases fitting TRBD2. The CDR3 has 16 amino acids. V was clipped by 1 base and J by 5 bases; unmatched bases: 11. Germline V gene data show CDR1 as LNHNV and CDR2 as YYDKDF (reference sequence). CDR3 nucleotide sequence: TGTGCCACCAGCAGAGTTATGAGGGCGGGAGAGGACGAGCAGTACTTC. It yields the protein CATSRVMRAGEDEQYF.

This clone was detected a few times. The CDR3 loop is CASSASAGALNEKLFF. The CDR3 region has the DNA TGTGCCAGCAGCGCCTCGGCAGGGGCTCTCAATGAAAAACTGTTTTTT. The rearrangement uses TRBV25-1 and TRBJ1-4; weak D call: TRBD1 (6 bases). This CDR3 is built from 16 residues. Trimming pared 6 bases from V and 5 bases from J, leaving 19 bases between. Germline assignment: CDR1 MGHDK and CDR2 SYGVNS.